These T cell receptor beta chains were read from a single sample in a study of blood T cell repertoires in COVID-19. The data were produced by immunoSEQ multiplex PCR, yet TCRdb's version contains in-frame clones alone and is incomplete. The sample yields about 240,000 clones, roughly 80% seen once. Sequencing used peripheral blood. These receptors were obtained from a woman older than 75 with acute or convalescent COVID-19. Each CDR3 is given with its conserved first and last residue. D genes are given only for firm matches. Clone size is not always given. Where it is, it says once, few, many or a class for expanded clones.

V,D,J,size,DNA,CDR3
TRBV12-3/TRBV12-4,NA,TRBJ1-2,NA,TGTGCCAGCACCCTGGGGAGGTACTATGGCTACACCTTC,CASTLGRYYGYTF
TRBV24-1,TRBD2,TRBJ2-1,NA,TGTGCCACCAGTGATCTCGGGGGGTACGGGGACAATGAGCAGTTCTTC,CATSDLGGYGDNEQFF
TRBV5-1,NA,TRBJ1-2,NA,TGCGCCAGCAGCTTGGAAGGGGCTGGTGGCTACACCTTC,CASSLEGAGGYTF
TRBV2,TRBD1,TRBJ1-4,NA,TGTGCCAGCAGCCCAGGGACAGGATCAAATGAAAAACTGTTTTTT,CASSPGTGSNEKLFF
TRBV7-3,TRBD1,TRBJ1-2,NA,TGTGCCAGCAGCTCCACCCCGGGACAGGGTATGAGCTACACCTTC,CASSSTPGQGMSYTF
TRBV24-1,NA,TRBJ1-6,NA,TGTGCCACCAGTGATTTGCCCAGATCCTATAATTCACCCCTCCACTTT,CATSDLPRSYNSPLHF
TRBV28,NA,TRBJ1-5,NA,TGTGCCAGCAGTCTCCTGGGGAGGGGGAGCAATCAGCCCCAGCATTTT,CASSLLGRGSNQPQHF
TRBV25-1,NA,TRBJ1-4,NA,TGTGCCAGCAGTGGATGGGGGGGAGTAAAAGAAAAACTGTTTTTT,CASSGWGGVKEKLFF
TRBV25-1,TRBD1,TRBJ1-6,many,TGTGCCAGCAGTGGACAGGACAGGGGGCATCGTTCTTCACCCCTCCACTTT,CASSGQDRGHRSSPLHF
TRBV7-9,NA,TRBJ1-1,NA,TGTGCCAGCAGCTTGGCGGCCATGAACACTGAAGCTTTCTTT,CASSLAAMNTEAFF
TRBV13,NA,TRBJ1-6,NA,TGTGCCAGCAGCTTCAAGGGGCGAAGCAATTCACCCCTCCACTTT,CASSFKGRSNSPLHF
TRBV3-1/TRBV3-2,TRBD1,TRBJ1-3,NA,TGTGCCAGCAGCCTACAGGGGAGCAGCGGAAACACCATATATTTT,CASSLQGSSGNTIYF
TRBV27,NA,TRBJ1-5,NA,TGTGCCAGCAGTTGGGCCGGGGGGGAGCCCCAGCATTTT,CASSWAGGEPQHF
TRBV5-1,NA,TRBJ2-7,NA,TGCGCCAGCAGCTTGGGAGGAACCTACGAGCAGTACTTC,CASSLGGTYEQYF
TRBV28,TRBD1,TRBJ1-5,once,TGTGCCAGCAGTTTACGGACAGGGTCTGGCAATCAGCCCCAGCATTTT,CASSLRTGSGNQPQHF
TRBV9,TRBD2,TRBJ2-5,NA,TGTGCCAGCAGCGTAGAAGCGGGGGGGCGGGAGACCCAGTACTTC,CASSVEAGGRETQYF
TRBV9,TRBD1,TRBJ1-1,few,TGTGCCAGCAGCGATTCAACCGGGACAGGAGGGACTGAAGCTTTCTTT,CASSDSTGTGGTEAFF
TRBV3-1/TRBV3-2,TRBD1,TRBJ2-1,NA,TGTGCCAGCAGCCAGGGGACAGGGGGCAATGAGCAGTTCTTC,CASSQGTGGNEQFF
TRBV15,NA,TRBJ1-3,NA,TGTGCCACCAGCAGAGAGCGACAGTCAATTGGAAACACCATATATTTT,CATSRERQSIGNTIYF
TRBV6-5,TRBD1,TRBJ2-7,NA,TGTGCCAGCAGTTCCCGGACAGGGGGCTACGAGCAGTACTTC,CASSSRTGGYEQYF
TRBV7-9,TRBD1,TRBJ1-2,NA,TGTGCCAGCAGCCGGGACAGGGGTGGCTACACCTTC,CASSRDRGGYTF
TRBV5-1,NA,TRBJ2-6,NA,TGCGCCAGCAGCTTGGCCCCATCCTCTGGGGCCAACGTCCTGACTTTC,CASSLAPSSGANVLTF
TRBV5-1,NA,TRBJ2-5,NA,TGCGCCAGCAGCCCACCCAGCGGGGAGACCCAGTACTTC,CASSPPSGETQYF
TRBV19,NA,TRBJ1-4,NA,TGTGCCAGTAGTACGAGACACACAACTAATGAAAAACTGTTTTTT,CASSTRHTTNEKLFF
TRBV7-9,NA,TRBJ1-1,NA,TGTGCCAGCAGGGACCGGGCGGGGGCTGTGAACACTGAAGCTTTCTTT,CASRDRAGAVNTEAFF
TRBV7-8,NA,TRBJ2-3,NA,TGTGCCAGCAGCTTGAGTCGGGGTACGCAGTATTTT,CASSLSRGTQYF
TRBV5-8,NA,TRBJ1-2,NA,TGTGCCAGCAGCTTGGTTCCGCCTATCTATGGCTACACCTTC,CASSLVPPIYGYTF
TRBV2,NA,TRBJ1-6,NA,TGTGCCAGCAAAAAACAGGGAAATGGAAATTCACCCCTCCACTTT,CASKKQGNGNSPLHF
TRBV3-1/TRBV3-2,NA,TRBJ1-1,NA,TGTGCCAGCAGCCAAGATAGGGGGGGCGGGGGCACTGAAGCTTTCTTT,CASSQDRGGGGTEAFF
TRBV27,NA,TRBJ2-1,NA,TGTGCCAGCAGCCGGGGAAGAAATGAGCAGTTCTTC,CASSRGRNEQFF
TRBV11-3,NA,TRBJ1-3,NA,TGTGCCAGCAGCTTAGATCAAAGGAGGACCCTCTCTGGAAACACCATATATTTT,CASSLDQRRTLSGNTIYF
TRBV10-3,TRBD2,TRBJ2-1,NA,TGTGCCATCAAGGCGAGCGGGGGGGACAATGAGCAGTTCTTC,CAIKASGGDNEQFF
TRBV19,TRBD1,TRBJ1-5,NA,TGTGCCAGTAGTGTTACGACAGGGGGCACTCAGCCCCAGCATTTT,CASSVTTGGTQPQHF
TRBV2,TRBD1,TRBJ2-7,few,TGTGCCAGCAGCGAAGGACAGGGGGAGCAGTACTTC,CASSEGQGEQYF
TRBV2,NA,TRBJ2-2,few,TGTGCCAGCAGTGAAAATTTGAGCGGGGAGCTGTTTTTT,CASSENLSGELFF
TRBV4-1,NA,TRBJ1-2,NA,TGCGCCAGCAGCCCCGAAGCTGGGGCTATTTATGGCTACACCTTC,CASSPEAGAIYGYTF
TRBV19,TRBD2,TRBJ2-1,NA,TGTGCCAGTAGTATCGCGGGGGGGCGCAATGAGCAGTTCTTC,CASSIAGGRNEQFF
TRBV7-9,NA,TRBJ2-1,NA,TGTGCCAGCAGCTATCTGAGCTACAATGAGCAGTTCTTC,CASSYLSYNEQFF
TRBV2,NA,TRBJ2-1,few,TGTGCCAGCAAACTAGAAATCGGTGAGCAGTTCTTC,CASKLEIGEQFF
TRBV5-4,NA,TRBJ2-5,NA,TGTGCCAGCAGCCCGGCAGGGGTGAGGGAGACCCAGTACTTC,CASSPAGVRETQYF